This TCR beta chain appears in the sequencing data of a study of blood T cell repertoires in COVID-19. The overall study: Material from acute and convalescent COVID-19 was sourced from the United States, Italy and Spain. Sample material is recorded as cDNA or gDNA derived from T cells, B-cell-depleted T cells, or PBMCs.

The CDR3 is made up of 11 amino acids. V was cut by 3 bases and J by 9 bases, with 9 bases left in between. As processed by the authors: By means of reference gene primer amplification, nucleated cell counts were estimated. The protocol was immunoSEQ multiplex PCR, while the TCRdb copy is restricted to in-frame clones and leaves out a portion. V and J calls and clone size are copied from that table; D and trimming were computed from the DNA. This sample has under 150,000 clones; more than 70% occur once, and the top ten carry 28%. V gene TRBV12-3 or TRBV12-4 combines with J gene TRBJ2-7; D might be TRBD1 (6 bases). The sequence was collected from a human donor in a cohort sampled during active COVID-19. The specimen was peripheral blood. This chain's CDR3 is CASSFGTSQYF. The CDR3 DNA is TGTGCCAGCAGTTTCGGGACATCGCAGTACTTC.